The present T cell receptor (beta chain) was sequenced within a study of beta chain features in type 1 diabetes. The authors took one heparinised blood draw, averaging about 120 mL, from each donor. Sorting gave populations that all exceeded 98% purity. Study conclusions and caveats: PCR, the amplification step, might favor shorter templates, equally in patients and controls. Shorter TCRB CDR3s, moderately but significantly so, were found in Type 1 diabetes patients in all four CD4+ subsets. For patients, the naive, central memory and Treg TCRB repertoires appeared more alike than for healthy donors.

Of the isolated RNA, all was reverse transcribed, and so the sequenced material was expressed TCRB transcripts. Sequenced by immunoSEQ multiplex PCR; TCRdb stores in-frame clones only, minus some. The repertoire holds nearly 700,000 clones, with 13% as singletons. Trimming removed 5 bases at V and 4 bases at J, with 11 bases between. Germline assignment: CDR1 SGHVS and CDR2 FNYEAQ. CDR3 length: 13 amino acids. This clone has more than one count but fewer than ten. The antigen is unknown. Sequenced material: naive CD4+ T cells from blood. The chain uses TRBV7-6 and TRBJ1-2; D is perhaps TRBD1 (5 bases). The sequence was collected from a man younger than 35 with type 1 diabetes. The CDR3 spells CASSEDTSYGYTF. DNA for the CDR3: TGTGCCAGCAGCGAGGACACATCCTATGGCTACACCTTC.